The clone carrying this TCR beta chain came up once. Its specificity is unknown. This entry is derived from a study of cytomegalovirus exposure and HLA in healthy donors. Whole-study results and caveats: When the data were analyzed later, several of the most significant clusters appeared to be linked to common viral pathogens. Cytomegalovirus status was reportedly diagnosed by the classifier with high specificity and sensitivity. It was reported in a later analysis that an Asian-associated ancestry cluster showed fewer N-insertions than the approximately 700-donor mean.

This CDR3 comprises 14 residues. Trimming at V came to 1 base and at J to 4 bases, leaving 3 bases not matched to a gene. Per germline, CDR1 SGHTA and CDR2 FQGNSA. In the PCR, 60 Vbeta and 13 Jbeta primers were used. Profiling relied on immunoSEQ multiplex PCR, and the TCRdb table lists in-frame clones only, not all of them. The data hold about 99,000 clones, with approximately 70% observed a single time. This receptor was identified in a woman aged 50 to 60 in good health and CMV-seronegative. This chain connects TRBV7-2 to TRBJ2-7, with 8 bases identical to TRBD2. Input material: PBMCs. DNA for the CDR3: TGTGCCAGCAGCTTAGACGGGGGGGCATACGAGCAGTACTTC. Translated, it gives CASSLDGGAYEQYF.